The T cell receptor beta chain under discussion was sequenced for a study of shared clonotypes between healthy human individuals. Overall study findings and caveats: Naive subsets usually exceeded memory subsets in estimated richness. The authors sampled blood alone, and tissue repertoires likely differ. What rarefaction showed was incomplete sorted-subset sequencing despite large depth.

With regard to this clone: Its antigen is not known.

Terminally differentiated effector memory CD45RA+ cells were excluded from the naive CD8 cells, which were CD45RO-negative and positively selected for CCR7. Those who donated were healthy HIV-negative adults, with no recent acute infections or vaccinations reported. TCRdb's table, derived via immunoSEQ multiplex PCR, lists solely in-frame clones and lacks some. The top ten clones hold more than 0.95% of a sample with roughly 2 million clones, over 85% of them seen once. Germline V gene lookup returns CDR1 GTSNPN and CDR2 SVGIG (reference sequence). V shed 7 bases and J shed 6 bases, with 15 bases lying between them. The CDR3 is 13 amino acids.

The material sequenced was naive CD8+ T cells sorted from blood. The TCR was taken from a man between 18 and 29 years old in good health. This chain links TRBV30 with TRBJ2-2; possibly TRBD2 for D (5 bases). This CDR3 reads CASDLAAAGELFF. As DNA, the CDR3 is TGTGCCTCAGATCTAGCCGCCGCCGGGGAGCTGTTTTTT.